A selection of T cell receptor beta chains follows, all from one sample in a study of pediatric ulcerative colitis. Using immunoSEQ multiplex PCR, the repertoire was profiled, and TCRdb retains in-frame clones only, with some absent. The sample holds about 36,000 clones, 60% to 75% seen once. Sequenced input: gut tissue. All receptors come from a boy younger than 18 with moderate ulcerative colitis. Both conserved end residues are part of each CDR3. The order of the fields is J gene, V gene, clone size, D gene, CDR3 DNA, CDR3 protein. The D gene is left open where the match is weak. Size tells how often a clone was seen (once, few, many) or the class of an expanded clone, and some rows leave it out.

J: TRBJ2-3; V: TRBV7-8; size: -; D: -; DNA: TGTGCCAGCAGCCTCCGTGGCAGGGAAGATACGCAGTATTTT; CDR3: CASSLRGREDTQYF
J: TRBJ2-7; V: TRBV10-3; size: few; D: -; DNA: TGTGCCATCAGGAGGGGCACCTTATTAGACGAGCAGTACTTC; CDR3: CAIRRGTLLDEQYF
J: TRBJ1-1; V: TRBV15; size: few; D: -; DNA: TGTGCCACCAGCACGGGGGGGCGCACTGAAGCTTTCTTT; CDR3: CATSTGGRTEAFF
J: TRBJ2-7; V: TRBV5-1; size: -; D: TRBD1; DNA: TGCGCCAGCAGCTTACTGGGACAGGGAGCCTACGAGCAGTACTTC; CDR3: CASSLLGQGAYEQYF
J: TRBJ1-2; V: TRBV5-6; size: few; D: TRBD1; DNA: TGTGCCAGCAGCGTATCCCGACAGGGAGGCTACACCTTC; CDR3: CASSVSRQGGYTF
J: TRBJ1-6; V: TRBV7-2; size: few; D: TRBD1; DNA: TGTGCCAGCAGCCCGGGGACAGGGCTCTCTAACTATAATTCACCCCTCCACTTT; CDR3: CASSPGTGLSNYNSPLHF
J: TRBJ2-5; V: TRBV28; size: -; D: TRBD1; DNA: TGTGCCAGCAGTTTCGGGGCAGGGGGCGTCGAGACCCAGTACTTC; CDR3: CASSFGAGGVETQYF
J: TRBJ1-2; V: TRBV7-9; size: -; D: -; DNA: TGTGCCAGCAGCTTTAAGCCGGGACATCGCTATGGCTACACCTTC; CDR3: CASSFKPGHRYGYTF
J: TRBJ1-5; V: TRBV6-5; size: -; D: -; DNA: TGTGCCAGCAGTTACTCGATGGGGGTGGGGGGGCCCCAGCATTTT; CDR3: CASSYSMGVGGPQHF
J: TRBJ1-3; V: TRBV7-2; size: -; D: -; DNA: TGTGCCAGCAGCTCAGACCCCCACACCATATATTTT; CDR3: CASSSDPHTIYF
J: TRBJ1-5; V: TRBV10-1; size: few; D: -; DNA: TGCGCCAGCAGGCCCGATGGGGGGTGTAGCAATCAGCCCCAGCATTTT; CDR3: CASRPDGGCSNQPQHF
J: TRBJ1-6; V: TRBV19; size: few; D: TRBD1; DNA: TGTGCCAGTCGACAGGGGAGTGATTCACCCCTCCACTTT; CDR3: CASRQGSDSPLHF
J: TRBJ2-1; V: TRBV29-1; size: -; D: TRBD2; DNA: TGCAGCGTTGAGCTAGCGGGAGTTAGGGATGAGCAGTTCTTC; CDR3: CSVELAGVRDEQFF
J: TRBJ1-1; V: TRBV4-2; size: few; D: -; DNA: TGTGCCAGCAGCCAAGATGAGGAGACTGAAGCTTTCTTT; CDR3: CASSQDEETEAFF
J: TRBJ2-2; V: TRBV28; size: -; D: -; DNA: TGTGCCAGCAGTCATGGGGGCACTTACACCGGGGAGCTGTTTTTT; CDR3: CASSHGGTYTGELFF
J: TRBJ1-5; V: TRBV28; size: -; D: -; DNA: TGTGCCAGCAGTTTCGTCAGGGTTAATCAGCCCCAGCATTTT; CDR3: CASSFVRVNQPQHF
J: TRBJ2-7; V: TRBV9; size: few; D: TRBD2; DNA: TGTGCCAGCAGCGTAGGCTCTAGCGGGACCTACGAGCAGTACTTC; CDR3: CASSVGSSGTYEQYF
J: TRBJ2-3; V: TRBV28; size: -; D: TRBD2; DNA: TGTGCCAGCAGCTCCCGACTAGCACCTACCTCTAGCACAGATACGCAGTATTTT; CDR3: CASSSRLAPTSSTDTQYF
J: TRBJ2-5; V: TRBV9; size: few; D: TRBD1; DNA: TGTGCCAGCAGCAGACCTTCTGACAGGGTAGAGACCCAGTACTTC; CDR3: CASSRPSDRVETQYF
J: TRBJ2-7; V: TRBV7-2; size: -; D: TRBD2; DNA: TGTGCCAGCAGCTTACTGATAGCGGGGGATTACGAGCAGTACTTC; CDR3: CASSLLIAGDYEQYF
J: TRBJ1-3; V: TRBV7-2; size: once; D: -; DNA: TGTGCCAGCAGCTTAGAGCCCCTAAACACCATATATTTT; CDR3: CASSLEPLNTIYF
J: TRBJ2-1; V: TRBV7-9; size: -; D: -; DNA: TGTGCCAGCAGCTTGTCGGGGAGTATCAATGAGCAGTTCTTC; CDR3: CASSLSGSINEQFF
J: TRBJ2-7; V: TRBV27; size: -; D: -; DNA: TGTGCCAGCAGCCCGTCCCCAAAATGGTACCCGGCCTACGAGCAGTACTTC; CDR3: CASSPSPKWYPAYEQYF
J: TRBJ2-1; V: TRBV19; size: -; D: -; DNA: TGTGCCAGTAGTAAGTTCTCCTACAATGAGCAGTTCTTC; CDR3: CASSKFSYNEQFF
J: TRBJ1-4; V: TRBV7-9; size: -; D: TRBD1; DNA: TGTGCCAGCACCCTCGGGACAGGGGCCGAAAAACTGTTTTTT; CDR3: CASTLGTGAEKLFF
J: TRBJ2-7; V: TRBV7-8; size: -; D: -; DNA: TGTGCCAGCAGCGCATCCTTCTCCTACGAGCAGTACTTC; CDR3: CASSASFSYEQYF
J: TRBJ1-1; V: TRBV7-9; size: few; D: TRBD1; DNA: TGTGCCAGCAGCCCCAAAAACTCAGGGGGCTCCGAAGCTTTCTTT; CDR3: CASSPKNSGGSEAFF
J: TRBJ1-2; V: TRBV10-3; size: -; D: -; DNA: TGTGCCATCAGTGCCCTGACAGGTTCTAACTATGGCTACACCTTC; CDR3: CAISALTGSNYGYTF
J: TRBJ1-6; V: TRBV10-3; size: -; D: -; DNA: TGTGCCATCAGTGATCACCAGGGCGAATATAATTCACCCCTCCACTTT; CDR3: CAISDHQGEYNSPLHF
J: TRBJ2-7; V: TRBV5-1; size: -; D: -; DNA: TGCGCCAGCAGCTTGGCCGGGATAGGACAGCGCTACGAGCAGTACTTC; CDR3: CASSLAGIGQRYEQYF
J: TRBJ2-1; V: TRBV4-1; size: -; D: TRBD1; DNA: TGCGCCAGCAGCCAAGCAGGGACAGGATCCTACAATGAGCAGTTCTTC; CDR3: CASSQAGTGSYNEQFF
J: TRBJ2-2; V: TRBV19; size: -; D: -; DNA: TGTGCCAGTAGCCGATTAAGGGATTCCACCGGGGAGCTGTTTTTT; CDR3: CASSRLRDSTGELFF
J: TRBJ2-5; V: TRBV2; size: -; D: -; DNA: TGTGCCAGCAGTGAACAGGGGCAAGAGACCCAGTACTTC; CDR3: CASSEQGQETQYF
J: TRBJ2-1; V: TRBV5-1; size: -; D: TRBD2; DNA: TGCGCCAGCAGCTTGGCGGCTAGCGGGAGGTGGGAGCAGTTCTTC; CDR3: CASSLAASGRWEQFF
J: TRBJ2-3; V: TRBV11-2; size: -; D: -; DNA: TGTGCCAGCGCCACCCGGCCGGGGCAAAGCACAGATACGCAGTATTTT; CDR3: CASATRPGQSTDTQYF
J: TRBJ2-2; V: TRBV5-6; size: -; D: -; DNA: TGTGCCAGCAGCTTTTTTGAAGGGGTCCCCGGGGAGCTGTTTTTT; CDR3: CASSFFEGVPGELFF
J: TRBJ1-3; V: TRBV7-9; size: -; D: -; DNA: TGTGCCAGCAGCTTGATTAGCAGGGATCGCTCTGGAAACACCATATATTTT; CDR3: CASSLISRDRSGNTIYF
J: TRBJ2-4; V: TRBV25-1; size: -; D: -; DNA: TGTGCCAATCCGGGACACCGGTGGAACTTTGCCAAAAACATTCAGTACTTC; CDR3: CANPGHRWNFAKNIQYF
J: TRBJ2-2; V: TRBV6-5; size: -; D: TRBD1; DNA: TGTGCCAGCAGCACCGGGACAGAGAACACCGGGGAGCTGTTTTTT; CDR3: CASSTGTENTGELFF
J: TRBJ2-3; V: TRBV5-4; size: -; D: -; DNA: TGTGCCAGCAGCTTGGAATTGGGACACTACCTGGGGATGGATACGCAGTATTTT; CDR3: CASSLELGHYLGMDTQYF
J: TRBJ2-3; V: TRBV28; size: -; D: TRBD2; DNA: TGTGCCAGCATGCTAGCGGGCACAGATACGCAGTATTTT; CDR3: CASMLAGTDTQYF
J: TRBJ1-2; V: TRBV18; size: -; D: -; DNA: TGTGCCAGCTCACCATCGGACCGGAGTACTGGCTACACCTTC; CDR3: CASSPSDRSTGYTF